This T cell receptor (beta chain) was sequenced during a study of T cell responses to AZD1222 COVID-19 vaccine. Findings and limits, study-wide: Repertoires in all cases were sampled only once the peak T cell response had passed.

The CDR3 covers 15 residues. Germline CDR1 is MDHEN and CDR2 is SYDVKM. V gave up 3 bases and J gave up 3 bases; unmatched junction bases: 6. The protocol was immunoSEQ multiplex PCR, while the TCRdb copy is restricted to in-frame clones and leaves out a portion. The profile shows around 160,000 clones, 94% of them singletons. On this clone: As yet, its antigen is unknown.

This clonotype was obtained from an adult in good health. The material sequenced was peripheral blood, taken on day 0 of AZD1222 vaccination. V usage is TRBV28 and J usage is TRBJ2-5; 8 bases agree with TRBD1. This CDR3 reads CASSFAHRGEETQYF. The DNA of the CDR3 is TGTGCCAGCAGTTTCGCCCACAGGGGGGAAGAGACCCAGTACTTC.